Listed below are T cell receptor beta chains from one sample, sequenced in a study of OX40 agonist ivuxolimab in advanced cancers. The data were produced by immunoSEQ multiplex PCR, yet TCRdb's version contains in-frame clones alone and is incomplete. The sample has roughly 65,000 clones; roughly 82% are singletons. This specimen was CD4+ or CD8+ T cells sorted from blood, taken in a trial of the OX40 agonist ivuxolimab. These receptor sequences come from an adult with an advanced solid tumor such as melanoma, head and neck, liver or kidney cancer. The CDR3 runs from the conserved cysteine through the conserved F or W. The order of the fields is J gene, D gene, clone size, V gene, CDR3 protein, CDR3 DNA. The D gene is left open where the match is weak. A clone size is listed for some rows: how often the clone was seen (once, few, many), or a class if it is expanded.

j_call: TRBJ2-4; d_call: .; clone_size: .; v_call: TRBV11-2; cdr3_aa: CASTRGGIQNIQYF; cdr3_nt: TGTGCCAGCACCCGTGGGGGGATCCAAAACATTCAGTACTTC
j_call: TRBJ2-7; d_call: TRBD2; clone_size: .; v_call: TRBV4-2; cdr3_aa: CASSQVSGLALYEQYF; cdr3_nt: TGTGCCAGCAGCCAGGTCTCGGGACTAGCGCTTTACGAGCAGTACTTC
j_call: TRBJ2-7; d_call: .; clone_size: .; v_call: TRBV6-1; cdr3_aa: CASSDSSDYEQYF; cdr3_nt: TGTGCCAGCAGTGATTCGTCAGATTACGAGCAGTACTTC
j_call: TRBJ1-5; d_call: TRBD1; clone_size: .; v_call: TRBV10-2; cdr3_aa: CASRGGQGASQPQHF; cdr3_nt: TGCGCCAGCAGGGGGGGTCAGGGGGCAAGTCAGCCCCAGCATTTT
j_call: TRBJ1-1; d_call: TRBD1; clone_size: .; v_call: TRBV27; cdr3_aa: CASSSRQGSVNTEAFF; cdr3_nt: TGTGCCAGCAGTTCAAGACAGGGAAGTGTGAACACTGAAGCTTTCTTT
j_call: TRBJ2-7; d_call: .; clone_size: .; v_call: TRBV2; cdr3_aa: CASSENPAYEQYF; cdr3_nt: TGTGCCAGCAGTGAAAATCCGGCTTACGAGCAGTACTTC
j_call: TRBJ2-5; d_call: TRBD2; clone_size: .; v_call: TRBV9; cdr3_aa: CASSVPGNGEGGETQYF; cdr3_nt: TGTGCCAGCAGCGTACCTGGTAACGGAGAGGGAGGGGAGACCCAGTACTTC
j_call: TRBJ1-1; d_call: .; clone_size: .; v_call: TRBV5-1; cdr3_aa: CASSLDGGGAEAFF; cdr3_nt: TGCGCCAGCAGCTTGGATGGGGGTGGGGCTGAAGCTTTCTTT
j_call: TRBJ1-5; d_call: .; clone_size: .; v_call: TRBV5-1; cdr3_aa: CASSLGGAGNQPQHF; cdr3_nt: TGCGCCAGCAGCTTGGGAGGGGCAGGGAATCAGCCCCAGCATTTT
j_call: TRBJ2-1; d_call: TRBD1; clone_size: .; v_call: TRBV19; cdr3_aa: CASSPIPGTGNNEQFF; cdr3_nt: TGTGCCAGTAGTCCAATACCCGGGACAGGGAACAATGAGCAGTTCTTC
j_call: TRBJ1-5; d_call: .; clone_size: .; v_call: TRBV7-2; cdr3_aa: CASSLGKGNQPQHF; cdr3_nt: TGTGCCAGCAGCTTAGGAAAGGGCAATCAGCCCCAGCATTTT
j_call: TRBJ1-1; d_call: .; clone_size: .; v_call: TRBV2; cdr3_aa: CASRTTLGTEAFF; cdr3_nt: TGTGCCAGCAGGACGACTCTGGGGACTGAAGCTTTCTTT
j_call: TRBJ1-1; d_call: TRBD1; clone_size: .; v_call: TRBV5-8; cdr3_aa: CASSQGGGNTEAFF; cdr3_nt: TGTGCCAGCAGCCAAGGGGGCGGGAACACTGAAGCTTTCTTT
j_call: TRBJ2-3; d_call: .; clone_size: .; v_call: TRBV11-1; cdr3_aa: CASSRHTDTQYF; cdr3_nt: TGTGCCAGCAGCCGACATACAGATACGCAGTATTTT
j_call: TRBJ2-3; d_call: TRBD1; clone_size: once; v_call: TRBV7-2; cdr3_aa: CASSLGRDRSTDTQYF; cdr3_nt: TGTGCCAGCAGCTTAGGACGGGACAGGTCCACAGATACGCAGTATTTT
j_call: TRBJ2-3; d_call: .; clone_size: once; v_call: TRBV6-5; cdr3_aa: CASSYDWSTDTQYF; cdr3_nt: TGTGCCAGCAGTTACGACTGGAGCACAGATACGCAGTATTTT
j_call: TRBJ2-7; d_call: .; clone_size: .; v_call: TRBV28; cdr3_aa: CASSLRPGKSFTYEQYF; cdr3_nt: TGTGCCAGCAGTTTACGCCCTGGGAAATCTTTTACCTACGAGCAGTACTTC
j_call: TRBJ2-7; d_call: TRBD2; clone_size: once; v_call: TRBV4-3; cdr3_aa: CASSHQREGFEQYF; cdr3_nt: TGCGCCAGCAGCCACCAACGGGAGGGCTTTGAGCAGTACTTC
j_call: TRBJ2-4; d_call: TRBD1; clone_size: .; v_call: TRBV19; cdr3_aa: CASSRGTGRAKNIQYF; cdr3_nt: TGTGCCAGTAGTAGAGGGACAGGGCGCGCCAAAAACATTCAGTACTTC
j_call: TRBJ1-4; d_call: .; clone_size: .; v_call: TRBV18; cdr3_aa: CASSPQVATNEKLFF; cdr3_nt: TGTGCCAGCTCCCCCCAAGTTGCAACTAATGAAAAACTGTTTTTT
j_call: TRBJ2-1; d_call: TRBD2; clone_size: .; v_call: TRBV7-9; cdr3_aa: CASSLAVGLAGNNEQFF; cdr3_nt: TGTGCCAGCAGCTTAGCAGTGGGACTAGCGGGAAACAATGAGCAGTTCTTC
j_call: TRBJ2-5; d_call: TRBD1; clone_size: .; v_call: TRBV7-7; cdr3_aa: CASSLGTGGRQETQYF; cdr3_nt: TGTGCCAGCAGCTTAGGGACAGGGGGACGCCAAGAGACCCAGTACTTC
j_call: TRBJ1-5; d_call: .; clone_size: .; v_call: TRBV27; cdr3_aa: CASSPRAPRTDYSNQPQHF; cdr3_nt: TGTGCCAGCAGTCCCCGGGCACCCCGGACAGATTATAGCAATCAGCCCCAGCATTTT
j_call: TRBJ2-1; d_call: .; clone_size: .; v_call: TRBV9; cdr3_aa: CASSVALGETGNEQFF; cdr3_nt: TGTGCCAGCAGCGTAGCTTTGGGGGAGACGGGCAATGAGCAGTTCTTC
j_call: TRBJ2-7; d_call: TRBD2; clone_size: .; v_call: TRBV2; cdr3_aa: CASTSGRAREQYF; cdr3_nt: TGTGCCAGCACCAGCGGGAGGGCAAGGGAGCAGTACTTC
j_call: TRBJ1-2; d_call: .; clone_size: once; v_call: TRBV5-1; cdr3_aa: CASSRSQGNYGYTF; cdr3_nt: TGCGCCAGCAGCCGTAGCCAGGGGAACTATGGCTACACCTTC
j_call: TRBJ2-5; d_call: .; clone_size: .; v_call: TRBV9; cdr3_aa: CASSEGPPGQETQYF; cdr3_nt: TGTGCCAGCAGCGAGGGGCCGCCAGGTCAAGAGACCCAGTACTTC
j_call: TRBJ2-7; d_call: TRBD2; clone_size: .; v_call: TRBV27; cdr3_aa: CASSSRPGLAGLPYEQYF; cdr3_nt: TGTGCCAGCAGTTCGCGCCCGGGACTAGCGGGATTACCCTACGAGCAGTACTTC
j_call: TRBJ2-5; d_call: .; clone_size: .; v_call: TRBV5-1; cdr3_aa: CASSLLGLQEETQYF; cdr3_nt: TGCGCCAGCAGCTTGCTGGGACTCCAGGAGGAGACCCAGTACTTC
j_call: TRBJ1-2; d_call: .; clone_size: few; v_call: TRBV28; cdr3_aa: CASSLSALALPSYTF; cdr3_nt: TGTGCCAGCAGTCTGAGTGCTTTGGCCCTGCCGAGCTACACCTTC
j_call: TRBJ2-4; d_call: .; clone_size: .; v_call: TRBV27; cdr3_aa: CASSPRGKNIQYF; cdr3_nt: TGTGCCAGCAGCCCACGGGGCAAAAACATTCAGTACTTC
j_call: TRBJ2-1; d_call: .; clone_size: .; v_call: TRBV11-3; cdr3_aa: CASSLLRGNNEQFF; cdr3_nt: TGTGCCAGCAGCTTGCTGAGGGGGAACAATGAGCAGTTCTTC
j_call: TRBJ1-5; d_call: .; clone_size: .; v_call: TRBV18; cdr3_aa: CAAGISNQPQHF; cdr3_nt: TGTGCCGCGGGGATCAGCAATCAGCCCCAGCATTTT
j_call: TRBJ2-2; d_call: .; clone_size: once; v_call: TRBV18; cdr3_aa: CASSPGGTNTGELFF; cdr3_nt: TGTGCCAGCTCACCGGGGGGAACGAACACCGGGGAGCTGTTTTTT
j_call: TRBJ2-5; d_call: .; clone_size: .; v_call: TRBV14; cdr3_aa: CASSEDSTLQETQYF; cdr3_nt: TGTGCCAGCAGCGAGGACAGCACCCTCCAAGAGACCCAGTACTTC
j_call: TRBJ1-1; d_call: TRBD1; clone_size: many; v_call: TRBV19; cdr3_aa: CASSQGALEPNTEAFF; cdr3_nt: TGTGCCAGTAGTCAGGGGGCCCTAGAACCGAACACTGAAGCTTTCTTT
j_call: TRBJ2-5; d_call: TRBD2; clone_size: once; v_call: TRBV7-9; cdr3_aa: CASSLRGEETQYF; cdr3_nt: TGTGCCAGCAGTCTCCGGGGGGAAGAGACCCAGTACTTC
j_call: TRBJ2-6; d_call: .; clone_size: .; v_call: TRBV27; cdr3_aa: CASSLLSSGANVLTF; cdr3_nt: TGTGCCAGCAGTTTATTATCCTCTGGGGCCAACGTCCTGACTTTC
j_call: TRBJ1-5; d_call: TRBD1; clone_size: .; v_call: TRBV25-1; cdr3_aa: CASSRTGVEQPQHF; cdr3_nt: TGTGCCAGCAGCAGAACAGGGGTGGAGCAGCCCCAGCATTTT
j_call: TRBJ1-1; d_call: TRBD1; clone_size: .; v_call: TRBV6-6; cdr3_aa: CASSLRWTGNPLEAFF; cdr3_nt: TGTGCCAGCAGCCTGAGGTGGACAGGGAATCCCCTTGAAGCTTTCTTT
j_call: TRBJ2-7; d_call: TRBD1; clone_size: .; v_call: TRBV7-9; cdr3_aa: CASNRGTGGSYEQYF; cdr3_nt: TGTGCCAGCAATCGCGGGACAGGGGGGTCCTACGAGCAGTACTTC
j_call: TRBJ1-1; d_call: .; clone_size: .; v_call: TRBV21-1; cdr3_aa: CASTSGGGRTGEAFF; cdr3_nt: TGTGCCAGCACCTCGGGGGGGGGTCGCACAGGTGAAGCTTTCTTT
j_call: TRBJ2-5; d_call: .; clone_size: .; v_call: TRBV1; cdr3_aa: CTSSHHLATQYF; cdr3_nt: TGCACCAGCAGCCACCACCTGGCGACCCAGTACTTC
j_call: TRBJ1-1; d_call: .; clone_size: once; v_call: TRBV5-6; cdr3_aa: CASHNTGWRGFNTEAFF; cdr3_nt: TGTGCCAGCCATAATACAGGGTGGCGGGGGTTTAACACTGAAGCTTTCTTT
j_call: TRBJ2-5; d_call: TRBD1; clone_size: .; v_call: TRBV28; cdr3_aa: CASSQDRGRETQYF; cdr3_nt: TGTGCCAGCAGTCAAGACAGGGGTCGGGAGACCCAGTACTTC
j_call: TRBJ1-1; d_call: .; clone_size: .; v_call: TRBV28; cdr3_aa: CASSALMNTEAFF; cdr3_nt: TGTGCCAGCTCCGCGCTTATGAACACTGAAGCTTTCTTT
j_call: TRBJ2-2; d_call: .; clone_size: .; v_call: TRBV2; cdr3_aa: CASSGGRGANGELFF; cdr3_nt: TGTGCCAGCAGTGGCGGAAGGGGCGCGAACGGGGAGCTGTTTTTT
j_call: TRBJ1-3; d_call: .; clone_size: .; v_call: TRBV30; cdr3_aa: CAWGSGNTIYF; cdr3_nt: TGTGCCTGGGGCTCTGGAAACACCATATATTTT
j_call: TRBJ2-2; d_call: .; clone_size: .; v_call: TRBV5-1; cdr3_aa: CASSLMRDTGELFF; cdr3_nt: TGCGCCAGCAGCTTGATGAGGGACACCGGGGAGCTGTTTTTT
j_call: TRBJ1-5; d_call: TRBD1; clone_size: .; v_call: TRBV7-2; cdr3_aa: CASSLKGANQPQHF; cdr3_nt: TGTGCCAGCAGCTTAAAGGGGGCCAATCAGCCCCAGCATTTT
j_call: TRBJ1-3; d_call: .; clone_size: .; v_call: TRBV18; cdr3_aa: CASSPGRSSGNTIYF; cdr3_nt: TGTGCCAGCTCACCAGGCAGGAGCTCTGGAAACACCATATATTTT
j_call: TRBJ2-1; d_call: TRBD2; clone_size: .; v_call: TRBV11-3; cdr3_aa: CASSLSAGGPNEQFF; cdr3_nt: TGTGCCAGCAGCTTATCTGCGGGGGGGCCGAATGAGCAGTTCTTC
j_call: TRBJ2-1; d_call: .; clone_size: .; v_call: TRBV4-3; cdr3_aa: CASSQGAVTYNEQFF; cdr3_nt: TGCGCCAGCAGCCAAGGAGCTGTCACCTACAATGAGCAGTTCTTC
j_call: TRBJ2-1; d_call: TRBD2; clone_size: .; v_call: TRBV15; cdr3_aa: CATSGTGGRPYNEQFF; cdr3_nt: TGTGCCACCAGCGGGACGGGGGGGCGCCCCTACAATGAGCAGTTCTTC
j_call: TRBJ2-5; d_call: .; clone_size: .; v_call: TRBV7-3; cdr3_aa: CASSLLRGPQETQYF; cdr3_nt: TGTGCCAGCAGCTTACTGAGAGGGCCGCAGGAGACCCAGTACTTC
j_call: TRBJ1-1; d_call: .; clone_size: .; v_call: TRBV18; cdr3_aa: CASSRTDSSTEAFF; cdr3_nt: TGTGCCAGCTCACGAACGGACAGTTCCACTGAAGCTTTCTTT
j_call: TRBJ1-6; d_call: .; clone_size: .; v_call: TRBV7-3; cdr3_aa: CASSLMGASYNSPLHF; cdr3_nt: TGTGCCAGCAGCTTAATGGGGGCGTCCTATAATTCACCCCTCCACTTT